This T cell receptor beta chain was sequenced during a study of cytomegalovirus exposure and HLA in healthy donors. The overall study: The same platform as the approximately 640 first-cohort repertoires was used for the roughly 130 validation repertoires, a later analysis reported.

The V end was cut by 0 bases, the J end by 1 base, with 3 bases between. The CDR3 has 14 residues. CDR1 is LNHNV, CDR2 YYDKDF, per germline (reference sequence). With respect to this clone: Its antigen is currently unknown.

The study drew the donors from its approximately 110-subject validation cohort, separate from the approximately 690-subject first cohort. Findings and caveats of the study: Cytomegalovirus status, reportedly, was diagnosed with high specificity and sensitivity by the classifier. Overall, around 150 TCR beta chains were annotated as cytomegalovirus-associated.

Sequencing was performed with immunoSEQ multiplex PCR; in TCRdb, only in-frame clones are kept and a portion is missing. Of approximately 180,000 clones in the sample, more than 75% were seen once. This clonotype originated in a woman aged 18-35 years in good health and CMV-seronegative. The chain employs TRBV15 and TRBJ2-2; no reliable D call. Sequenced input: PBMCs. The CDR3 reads CATSRDRNTGELFF. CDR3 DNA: TGTGCCACCAGCAGAGACAGGAACACCGGGGAGCTGTTTTTT.